Given below is one T cell receptor beta chain in context. The sample belongs to a study of OX40 agonist ivuxolimab in advanced cancers. At the level of the study: Every patient in dose escalation had hepatocellular carcinoma, melanoma, renal cell or head and neck cancer. A partial response was reached by three patients: one with hepatocellular carcinoma and two with cutaneous melanoma.

The data were produced by immunoSEQ multiplex PCR, yet TCRdb's version contains in-frame clones alone and is incomplete. The sample has tens of thousands of clones, about 90% seen once; the top ten hold more than 14%. The CDR3 runs 16 residues. Germline-derived CDR1 and CDR2 are LGHNA and YSLEER. The V end was cut by 1 base, the J end by 0 bases, with 7 bases between. Excluded were patients having autoimmune disease history or systemic immunosuppression. This rearrangement joins TRBV4-3 to TRBJ2-6; D unresolved. The sequence came from an adult with an advanced solid tumor such as melanoma, head and neck, liver or kidney cancer. The source was CD4+ or CD8+ T cells sorted from blood, collected in a trial of the OX40 agonist ivuxolimab. The CDR3 DNA follows: TGCGCCAGCAGCCAAGGGGCCGGCTCTGGGGCCAACGTCCTGACTTTC. Protein sequence: CASSQGAGSGANVLTF.